This TCR beta chain emerged from a study of T cell responses to AZD1222 COVID-19 vaccine. Study background: Pooled samples include second doses given at about 4 or 12 weeks.

Trimming took 5 bases from V and 0 from J; bases not matched to a gene: 7. This CDR3 contains 16 residues. From germline, CDR1 is SEHNR and CDR2 FQNEAQ (reference sequence). This table comes from immunoSEQ multiplex PCR, and its TCRdb copy is limited to in-frame clones, with some not included. The sample gives around 50,000 clones, roughly four fifths of which show up once; roughly 10% is in the top ten. Findings and caveats of the study: AZD1222 recipients seropositive at baseline numbered only six or seven.

Note on this clone: Its target is not known.

Here the sequenced sample was peripheral blood, taken on day 0 of AZD1222 vaccination. J is TRBJ2-1 and V is TRBV7-9; 7 nucleotides match TRBD2. The sequence was collected from an adult in good health. CDR3 sequence reads: CASSPRRGSSYNEQFF. The CDR3 DNA reads TGTGCCAGCAGCCCCAGACGCGGGAGCTCCTACAATGAGCAGTTCTTC. The variable domain in full, completed from reference TRBV7-9 and TRBJ2-1, reads DTGVSQNPRHKITKRGQNVTFRCDPISEHNRLYWYRQTLGQGPEFLTYFQNEAQLEKSRLLSDRFSAERPKGSFSTLEIQRTEQGDSAMYLCASSPRRGSSYNEQFFGPGTRLTVL.